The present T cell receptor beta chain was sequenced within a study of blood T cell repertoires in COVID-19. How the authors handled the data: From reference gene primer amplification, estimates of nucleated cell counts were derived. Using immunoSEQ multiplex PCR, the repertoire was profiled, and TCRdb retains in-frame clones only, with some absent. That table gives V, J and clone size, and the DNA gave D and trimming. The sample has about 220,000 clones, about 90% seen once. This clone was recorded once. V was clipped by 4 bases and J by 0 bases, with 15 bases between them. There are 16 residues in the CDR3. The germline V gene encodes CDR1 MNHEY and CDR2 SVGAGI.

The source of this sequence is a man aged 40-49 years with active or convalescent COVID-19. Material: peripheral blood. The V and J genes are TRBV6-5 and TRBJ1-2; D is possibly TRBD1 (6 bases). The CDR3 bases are TGTGCCAGCAGTTCCTCCCGGGCAGGGGCTAACTATGGCTACACCTTC. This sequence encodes CASSSSRAGANYGYTF.